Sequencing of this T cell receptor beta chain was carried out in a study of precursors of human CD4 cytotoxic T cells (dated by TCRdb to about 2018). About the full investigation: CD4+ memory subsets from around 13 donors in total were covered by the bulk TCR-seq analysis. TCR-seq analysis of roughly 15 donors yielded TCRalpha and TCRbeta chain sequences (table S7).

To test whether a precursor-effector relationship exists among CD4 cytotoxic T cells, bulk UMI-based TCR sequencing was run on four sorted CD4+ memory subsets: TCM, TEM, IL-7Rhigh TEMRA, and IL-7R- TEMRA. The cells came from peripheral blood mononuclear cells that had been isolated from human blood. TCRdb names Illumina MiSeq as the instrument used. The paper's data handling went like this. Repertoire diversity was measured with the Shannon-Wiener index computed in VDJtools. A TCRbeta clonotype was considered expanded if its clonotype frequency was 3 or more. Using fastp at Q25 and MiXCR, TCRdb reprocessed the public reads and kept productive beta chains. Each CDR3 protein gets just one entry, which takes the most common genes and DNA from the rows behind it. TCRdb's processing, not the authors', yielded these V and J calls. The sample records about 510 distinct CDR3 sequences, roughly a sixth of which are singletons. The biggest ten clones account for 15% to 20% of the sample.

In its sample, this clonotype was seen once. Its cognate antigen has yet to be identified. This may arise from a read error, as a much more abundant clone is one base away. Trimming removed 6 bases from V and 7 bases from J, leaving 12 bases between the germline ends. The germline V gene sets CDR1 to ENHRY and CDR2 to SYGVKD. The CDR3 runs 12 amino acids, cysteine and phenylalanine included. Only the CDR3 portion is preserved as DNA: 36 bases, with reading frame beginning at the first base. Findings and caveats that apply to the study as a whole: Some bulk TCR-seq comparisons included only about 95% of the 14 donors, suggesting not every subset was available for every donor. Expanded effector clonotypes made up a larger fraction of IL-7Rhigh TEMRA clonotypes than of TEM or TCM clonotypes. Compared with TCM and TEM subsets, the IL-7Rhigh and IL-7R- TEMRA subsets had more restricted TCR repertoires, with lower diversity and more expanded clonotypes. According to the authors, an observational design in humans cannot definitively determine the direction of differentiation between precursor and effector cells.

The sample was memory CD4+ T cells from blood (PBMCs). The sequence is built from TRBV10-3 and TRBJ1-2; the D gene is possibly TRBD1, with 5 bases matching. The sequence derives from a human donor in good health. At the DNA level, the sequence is TGTGCCATCAGACGGGGCGAAGGTGGCTACACCTTC. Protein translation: CAIRRGEGGYTF.